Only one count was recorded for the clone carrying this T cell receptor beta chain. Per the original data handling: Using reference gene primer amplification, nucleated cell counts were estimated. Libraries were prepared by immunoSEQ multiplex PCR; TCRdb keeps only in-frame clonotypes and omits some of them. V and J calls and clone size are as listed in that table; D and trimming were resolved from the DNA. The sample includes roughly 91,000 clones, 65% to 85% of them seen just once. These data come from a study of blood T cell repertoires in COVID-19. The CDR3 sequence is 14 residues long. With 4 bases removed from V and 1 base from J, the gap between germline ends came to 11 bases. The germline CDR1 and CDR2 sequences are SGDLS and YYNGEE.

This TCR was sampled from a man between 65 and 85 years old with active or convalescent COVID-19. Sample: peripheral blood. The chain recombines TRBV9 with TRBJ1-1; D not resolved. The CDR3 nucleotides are TGTGCCAGCAGCCCCCACGGGTGGAACACTGAAGCTTTCTTT. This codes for CASSPHGWNTEAFF.